Shown below are 4 T cell receptor beta chains from a single sample sequenced in a study of T cell changes during pregnancy in multiple sclerosis. The assay was immunoSEQ multiplex PCR, and TCRdb's table has in-frame clones only and misses some. In the table there are about 92,000 clones, roughly 92% of which are singletons. Sample: peripheral blood, taken in the first trimester of pregnancy. The source of these receptors is a female donor with multiple sclerosis, enrolled in a pregnancy study.

For the CDR3, the DNA is TGTGCCAGCAGCTCTAGGACTAGCGACTCCTACGAGCAGTACTTC. It encodes CASSSRTSDSYEQYF. The rearrangement links TRBV7-9 to TRBJ2-7, with TRBD2 identical over 9 bases. CDR3 length equals 15 residues. CDR1 and CDR2 from the germline V gene are SEHNR and FQNEAQ (reference sequence). The V gene end was trimmed by 4 bases and the J gene end by 0 bases; junction bases not matched to a gene: 4.

The V call is TRBV6-5, the J call TRBJ1-1; maybe TRBD1 (5 bases). Between the trimmed V and J ends, which lost 5 bases and 1 base, there was a span of 14 bases. The CDR3 contains 15 residues. Germline-derived CDR1 and CDR2 are MNHEY and SVGAGI. CDR3 sequence: CASSRDSGWNTEAFF. CDR3 nucleotides: TGTGCCAGCAGTCGTGACAGTGGTTGGAACACTGAAGCTTTCTTT.

This chain uses TRBV4-3 with TRBJ2-3; no firm D call. Germline V gene sequence: CDR1 LGHNA, CDR2 YSLEER. This CDR3 has 16 residues. V was cut by 0 bases and J by 2 bases, with 12 bases left in between. Here the CDR3 DNA reads TGCGCCAGCAGCCAAGAATCAAGTAGTCTCACAGATACGCAGTATTTT. This encodes CASSQESSSLTDTQYF.

The rearrangement uses TRBV28 and TRBJ2-7; D perhaps matches TRBD1 (6 bases). V lost 3 bases to trimming and J lost 4 bases, with 19 bases between them. Germline CDR1 and CDR2: MDHEN and SYDVKM. The CDR3 has 16 amino acids. CDR3 coding DNA: TGTGCCAGCAGTTTCCCCTCACAGGGTACAGGGTACGAGCAGTACTTC. Translated, it gives CASSFPSQGTGYEQYF.